What follows is one T cell receptor (beta chain) and its context. CDR1 DFQATT and CDR2 SNEGSKA come from the germline V gene (reference sequence). The CDR3 contains 14 residues. The sample is drawn from a study of T cells expressing NK-cell markers. From its re-call of the 5' RACE reads, TCRdb lists each CDR3 protein once, without DNA. This table lists about 15,000 distinct CDR3 sequences. The chain has TRBV20-1 and TRBJ1-5; as DNA is missing, the TRBD1 call by TCRdb cannot be tested. The receptor's source is a man aged 18-70 years in good health. The sequenced material came from blood T cells: a sorted CD56 or NKG2C T cell subset, CD4+ or CD8+ T cells, or bulk PBMC T cells (not recorded which). CDR3 residues: CSARGDRGNQPQHF.